This record looks at one TCR beta chain sequence and its context. The antigen is not known. The DNA is omitted, as the CDR3 cannot be located on it reliably, and the CDR3 follows TCRdb's listing. The table came from immunoSEQ multiplex PCR; TCRdb's copy has only in-frame clones and leaves some out. The repertoire holds about 52,000 clones, with about 86% as singletons. This specimen comes from a study of memory CD4+ T cells and cytomegalovirus serostatus. Study-level background: This sample comes from healthy Belgian adults, 9 CMV seropositive, 24 seronegative.

Single viable CD3+CD4+CD8-CD45RO+ cells were sorted as the memory CD4+ T cells. After thawing, CD4+ T cells were positively selected. Study outcomes and limitations: The CMV-associated TCR signature appears largely within the CD4+ memory repertoire.

Germline V CDR1 and CDR2: MNHEY, SMNVEV (reference sequence). 16 amino acids form the CDR3, both terminal residues included. Sequences were obtained from memory CD4+ T cells from blood. The V gene is TRBV27, the J gene TRBJ2-2; TRBD2 reflects the table's D call only, with no check against the DNA. This sequence was found in an adult in good health and CMV-seropositive. The CDR3 is CASSSSGLGNTGELFF.